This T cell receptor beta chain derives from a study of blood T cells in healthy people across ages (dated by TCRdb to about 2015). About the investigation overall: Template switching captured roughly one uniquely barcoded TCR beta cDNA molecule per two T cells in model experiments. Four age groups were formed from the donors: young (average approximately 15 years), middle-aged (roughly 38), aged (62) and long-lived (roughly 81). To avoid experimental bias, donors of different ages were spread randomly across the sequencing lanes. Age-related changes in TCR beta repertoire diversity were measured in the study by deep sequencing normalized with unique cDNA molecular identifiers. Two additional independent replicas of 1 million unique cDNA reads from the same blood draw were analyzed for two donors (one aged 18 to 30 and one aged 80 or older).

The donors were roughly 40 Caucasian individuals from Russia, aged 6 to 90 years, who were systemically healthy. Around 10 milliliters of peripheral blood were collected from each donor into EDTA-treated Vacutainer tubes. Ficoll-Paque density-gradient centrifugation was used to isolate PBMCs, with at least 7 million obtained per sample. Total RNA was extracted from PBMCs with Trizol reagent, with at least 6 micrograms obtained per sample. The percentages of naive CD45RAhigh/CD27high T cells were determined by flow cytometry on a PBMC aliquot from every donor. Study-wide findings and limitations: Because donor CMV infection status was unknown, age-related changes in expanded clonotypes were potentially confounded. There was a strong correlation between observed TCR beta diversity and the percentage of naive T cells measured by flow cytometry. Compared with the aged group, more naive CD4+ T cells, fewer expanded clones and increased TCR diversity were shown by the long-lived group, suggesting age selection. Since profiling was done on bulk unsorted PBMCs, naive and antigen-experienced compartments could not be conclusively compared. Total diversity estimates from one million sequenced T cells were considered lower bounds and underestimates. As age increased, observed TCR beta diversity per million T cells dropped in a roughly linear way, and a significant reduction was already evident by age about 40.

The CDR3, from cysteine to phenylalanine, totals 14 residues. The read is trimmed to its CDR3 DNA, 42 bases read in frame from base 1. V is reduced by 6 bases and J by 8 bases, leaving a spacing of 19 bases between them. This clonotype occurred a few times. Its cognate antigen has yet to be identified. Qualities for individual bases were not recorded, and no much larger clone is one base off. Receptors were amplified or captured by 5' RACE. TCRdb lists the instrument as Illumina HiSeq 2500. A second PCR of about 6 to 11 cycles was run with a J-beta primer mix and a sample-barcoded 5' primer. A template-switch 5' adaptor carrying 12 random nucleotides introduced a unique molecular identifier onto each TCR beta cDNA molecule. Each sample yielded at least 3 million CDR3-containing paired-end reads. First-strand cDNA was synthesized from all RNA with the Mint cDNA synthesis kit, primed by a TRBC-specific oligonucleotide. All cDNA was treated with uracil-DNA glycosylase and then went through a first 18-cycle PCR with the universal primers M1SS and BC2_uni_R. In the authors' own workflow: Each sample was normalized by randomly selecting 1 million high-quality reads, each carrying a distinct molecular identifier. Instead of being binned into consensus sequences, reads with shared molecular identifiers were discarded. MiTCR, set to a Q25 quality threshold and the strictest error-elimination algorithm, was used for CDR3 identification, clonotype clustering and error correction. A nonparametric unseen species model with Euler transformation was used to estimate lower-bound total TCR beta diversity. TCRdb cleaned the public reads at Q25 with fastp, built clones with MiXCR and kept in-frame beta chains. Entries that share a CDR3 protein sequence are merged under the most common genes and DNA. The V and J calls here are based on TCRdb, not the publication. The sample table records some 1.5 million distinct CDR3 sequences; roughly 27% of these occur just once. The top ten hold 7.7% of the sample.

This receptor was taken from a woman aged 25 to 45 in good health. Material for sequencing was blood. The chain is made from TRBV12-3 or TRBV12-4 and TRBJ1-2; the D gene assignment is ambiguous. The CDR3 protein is CASSYSGSPRGYTF. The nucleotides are TGTGCCAGCAGCTACTCCGGGAGCCCCCGGGGCTACACCTTC.